This T cell receptor beta chain was sequenced in a study of blood T cell repertoires in COVID-19. Data came from immunoSEQ multiplex PCR; TCRdb stores just in-frame clones and leaves some out. The table lists around 170,000 clones, around four fifths of them singletons. Trimming stripped 3 bases from V and 3 bases from J, with 13 bases between. Germline CDR1 SGHNT, CDR2 YYREEE (reference sequence). This CDR3 has 15 residues. Sequencing was carried out using peripheral blood. This TCR was sampled from a man aged 30 to 45 with active or convalescent COVID-19. The V call is TRBV5-4, the J call TRBJ1-5, with D perhaps TRBD1 (5 bases). This CDR3 is CASSWAGSDNQPQHF. The CDR3 coding sequence is TGTGCCAGCAGCTGGGCAGGGTCTGACAATCAGCCCCAGCATTTT.